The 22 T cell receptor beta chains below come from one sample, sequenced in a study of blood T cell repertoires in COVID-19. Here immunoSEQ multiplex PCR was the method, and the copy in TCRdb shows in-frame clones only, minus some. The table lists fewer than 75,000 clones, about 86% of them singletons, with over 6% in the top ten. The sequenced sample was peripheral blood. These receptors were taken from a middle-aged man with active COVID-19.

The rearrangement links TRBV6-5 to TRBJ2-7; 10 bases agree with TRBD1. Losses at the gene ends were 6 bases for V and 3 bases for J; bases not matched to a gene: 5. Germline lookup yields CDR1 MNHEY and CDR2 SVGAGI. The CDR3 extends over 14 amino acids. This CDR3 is CASSVTGGVYEQYF. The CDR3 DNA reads TGTGCCAGCAGCGTGACAGGGGGCGTCTACGAGCAGTACTTC.

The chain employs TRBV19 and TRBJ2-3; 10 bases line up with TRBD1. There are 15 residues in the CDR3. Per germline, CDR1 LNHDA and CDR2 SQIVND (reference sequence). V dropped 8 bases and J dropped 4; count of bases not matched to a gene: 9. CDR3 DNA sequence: TGTGCCAGTTCGGTTAGGGACAGGGGCCCAGATACGCAGTATTTT. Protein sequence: CASSVRDRGPDTQYF.

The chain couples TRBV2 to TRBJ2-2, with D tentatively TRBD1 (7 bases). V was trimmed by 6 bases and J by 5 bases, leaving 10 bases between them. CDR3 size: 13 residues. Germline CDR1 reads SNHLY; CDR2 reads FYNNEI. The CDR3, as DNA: TGTGCCAGCAGGCGGGACAGAACCGGGGAGCTGTTTTTT. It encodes CASRRDRTGELFF. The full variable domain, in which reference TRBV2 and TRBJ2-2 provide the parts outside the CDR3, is EPEVTQTPSHQVTQMGQEVILRCVPISNHLYFYWYRQILGQKVEFLVSFYNNEISEKSEIFDDQFSVERPDGSNFTLKIRSTKLEDSAMYFCASRRDRTGELFFGEGSRLTVL.

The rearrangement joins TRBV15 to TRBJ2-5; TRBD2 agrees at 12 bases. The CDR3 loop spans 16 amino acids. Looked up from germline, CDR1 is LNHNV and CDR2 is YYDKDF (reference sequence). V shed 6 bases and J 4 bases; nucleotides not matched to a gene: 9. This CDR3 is CATSNKKGLAGETQYF. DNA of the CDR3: TGTGCCACCAGTAATAAGAAGGGACTAGCGGGAGAGACCCAGTACTTC. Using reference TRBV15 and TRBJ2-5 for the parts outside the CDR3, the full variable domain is DAMVIQNPRYQVTQFGKPVTLSCSQTLNHNVMYWYQQKSSQAPKLLFHYYDKDFNNEADTPDNFQSRRPNTSFCFLDIRSPGLGDTAMYLCATSNKKGLAGETQYFGPGTRLLVL.

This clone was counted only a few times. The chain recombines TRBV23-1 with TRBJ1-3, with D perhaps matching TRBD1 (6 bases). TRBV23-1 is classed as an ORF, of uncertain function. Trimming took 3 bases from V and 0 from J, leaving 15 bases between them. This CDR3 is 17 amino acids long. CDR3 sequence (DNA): TGCGCCAGCAGTCACTGCAGACAGGCAGACTCTGGAAACACCATATATTTT. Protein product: CASSHCRQADSGNTIYF.

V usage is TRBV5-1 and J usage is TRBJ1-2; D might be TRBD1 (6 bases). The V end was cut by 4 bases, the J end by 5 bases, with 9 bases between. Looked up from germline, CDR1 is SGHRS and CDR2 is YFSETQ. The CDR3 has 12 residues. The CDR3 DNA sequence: TGCGCCAGCAGCGAGCAGGGGTATGGCTACACCTTC. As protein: CASSEQGYGYTF.

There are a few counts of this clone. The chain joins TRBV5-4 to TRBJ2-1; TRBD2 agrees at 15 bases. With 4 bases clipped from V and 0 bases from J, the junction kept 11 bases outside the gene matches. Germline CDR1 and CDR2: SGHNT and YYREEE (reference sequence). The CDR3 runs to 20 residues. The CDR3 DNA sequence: TGTGCCAGCAGCCCCGAACTCGGACTAGCGGGAGGGCCCTCCTACAATGAGCAGTTCTTC. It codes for CASSPELGLAGGPSYNEQFF.

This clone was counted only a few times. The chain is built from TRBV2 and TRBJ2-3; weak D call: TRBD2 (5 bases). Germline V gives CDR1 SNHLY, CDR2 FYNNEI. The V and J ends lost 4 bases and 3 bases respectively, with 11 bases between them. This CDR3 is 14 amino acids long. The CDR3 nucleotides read TGTGCCAGCAGTGGGAGGCCCAAGACAGATACGCAGTATTTT. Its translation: CASSGRPKTDTQYF.

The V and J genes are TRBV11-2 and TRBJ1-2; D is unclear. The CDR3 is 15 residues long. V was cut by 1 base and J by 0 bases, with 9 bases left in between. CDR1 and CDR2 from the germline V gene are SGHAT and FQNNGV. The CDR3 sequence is CASSLGAVTNYGYTF. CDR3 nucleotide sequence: TGTGCCAGCAGCTTAGGAGCTGTTACTAACTATGGCTACACCTTC.

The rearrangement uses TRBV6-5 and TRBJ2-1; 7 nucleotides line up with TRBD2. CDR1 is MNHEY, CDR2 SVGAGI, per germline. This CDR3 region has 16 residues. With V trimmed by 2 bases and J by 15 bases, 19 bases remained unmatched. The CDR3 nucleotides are TGTGCCAGCAGTTACAGGAGCGGGGTTAAGTCGCGGGTGGCGTTCTTC. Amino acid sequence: CASSYRSGVKSRVAFF.

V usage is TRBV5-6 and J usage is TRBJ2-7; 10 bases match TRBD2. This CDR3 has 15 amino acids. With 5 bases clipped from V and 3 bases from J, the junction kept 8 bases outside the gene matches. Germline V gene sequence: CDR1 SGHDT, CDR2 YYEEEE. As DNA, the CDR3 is TGTGCCAGCAGACCCGGGACTAGCGCTTTCTACGAGCAGTACGTC. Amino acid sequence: CASRPGTSAFYEQYV.

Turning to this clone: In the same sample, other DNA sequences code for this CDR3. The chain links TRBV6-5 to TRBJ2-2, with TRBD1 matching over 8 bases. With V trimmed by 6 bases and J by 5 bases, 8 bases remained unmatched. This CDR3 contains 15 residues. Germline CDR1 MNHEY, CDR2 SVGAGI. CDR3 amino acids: CASRPDRVRTGELFF. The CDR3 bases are TGTGCCAGCAGACCGGACAGGGTGAGGACCGGGGAGCTGTTTTTT.

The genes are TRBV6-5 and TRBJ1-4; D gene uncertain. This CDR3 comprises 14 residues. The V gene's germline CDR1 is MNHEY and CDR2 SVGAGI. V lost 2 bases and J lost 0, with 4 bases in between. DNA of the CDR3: TGTGCCAGCAGTTACCGTTCAACTAATGAAAAACTGTTTTTT. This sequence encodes CASSYRSTNEKLFF.

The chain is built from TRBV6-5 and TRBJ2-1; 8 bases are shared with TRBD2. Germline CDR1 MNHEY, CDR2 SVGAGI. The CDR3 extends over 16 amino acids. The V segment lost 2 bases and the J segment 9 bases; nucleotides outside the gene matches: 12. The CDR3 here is CASSYTGTRSETEQFF. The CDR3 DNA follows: TGTGCCAGCAGTTACACCGGGACTAGGTCTGAGACTGAGCAGTTCTTC.

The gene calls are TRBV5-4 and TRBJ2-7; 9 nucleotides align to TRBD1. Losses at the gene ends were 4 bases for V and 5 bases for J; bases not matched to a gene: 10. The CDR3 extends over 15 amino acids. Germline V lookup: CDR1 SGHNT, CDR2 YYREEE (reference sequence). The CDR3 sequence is CASSEPGQGHNEQYF. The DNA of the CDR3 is TGTGCCAGCAGCGAACCGGGACAGGGTCACAACGAGCAGTACTTC.

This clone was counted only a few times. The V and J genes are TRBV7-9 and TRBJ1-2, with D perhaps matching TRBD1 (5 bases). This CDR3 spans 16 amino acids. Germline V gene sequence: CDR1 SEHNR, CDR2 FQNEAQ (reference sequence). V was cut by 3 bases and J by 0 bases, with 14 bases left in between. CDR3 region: CASSLPMTETNYGYTF. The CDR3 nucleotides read TGTGCCAGCAGCTTGCCCATGACAGAGACTAACTATGGCTACACCTTC. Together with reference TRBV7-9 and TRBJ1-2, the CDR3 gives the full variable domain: DTGVSQNPRHKITKRGQNVTFRCDPISEHNRLYWYRQTLGQGPEFLTYFQNEAQLEKSRLLSDRFSAERPKGSFSTLEIQRTEQGDSAMYLCASSLPMTETNYGYTFGSGTRLTVV.

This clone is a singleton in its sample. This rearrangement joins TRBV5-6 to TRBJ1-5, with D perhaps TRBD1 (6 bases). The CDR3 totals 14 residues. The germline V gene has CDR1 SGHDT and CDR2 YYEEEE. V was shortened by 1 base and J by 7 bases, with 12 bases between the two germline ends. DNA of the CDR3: TGTGCCAGCAGCTTGTTGGGGGCCGGGCAGCCCCAGCATTTT. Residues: CASSLLGAGQPQHF.

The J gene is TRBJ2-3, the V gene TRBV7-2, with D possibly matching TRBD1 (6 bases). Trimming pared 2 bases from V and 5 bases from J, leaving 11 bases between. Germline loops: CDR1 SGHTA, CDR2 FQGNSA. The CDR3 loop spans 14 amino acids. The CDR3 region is CASSLMAGEDTQYF. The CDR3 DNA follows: TGTGCCAGCAGCTTAATGGCAGGGGAAGATACGCAGTATTTT.

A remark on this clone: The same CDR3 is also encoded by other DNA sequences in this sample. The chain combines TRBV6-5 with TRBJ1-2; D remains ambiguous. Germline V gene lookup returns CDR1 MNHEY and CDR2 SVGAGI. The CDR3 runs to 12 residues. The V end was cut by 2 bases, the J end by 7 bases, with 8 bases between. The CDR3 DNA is TGTGCCAGCAGTTACGCGGGGAGTGGCTACACCTTC. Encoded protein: CASSYAGSGYTF.

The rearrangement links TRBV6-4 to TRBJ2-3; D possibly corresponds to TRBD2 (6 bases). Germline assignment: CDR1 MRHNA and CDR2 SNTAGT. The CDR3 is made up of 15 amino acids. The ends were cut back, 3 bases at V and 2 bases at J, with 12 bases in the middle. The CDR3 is CASSELGTATDTQYF. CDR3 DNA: TGTGCCAGCAGTGAATTGGGGACTGCCACAGATACGCAGTATTTT.

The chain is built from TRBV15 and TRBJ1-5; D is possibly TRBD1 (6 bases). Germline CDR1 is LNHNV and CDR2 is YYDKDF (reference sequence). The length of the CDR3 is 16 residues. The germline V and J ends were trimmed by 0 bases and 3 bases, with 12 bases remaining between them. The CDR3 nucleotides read TGTGCCACCAGCAGAGATCGGACAGAATACAATCAGCCCCAGCATTTT. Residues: CATSRDRTEYNQPQHF.

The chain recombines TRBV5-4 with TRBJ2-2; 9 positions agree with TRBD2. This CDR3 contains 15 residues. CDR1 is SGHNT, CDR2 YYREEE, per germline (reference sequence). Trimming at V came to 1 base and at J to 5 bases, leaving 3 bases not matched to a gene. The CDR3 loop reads CASSLSSGSTGELFF. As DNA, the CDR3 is TGTGCCAGCAGCTTGAGTAGCGGGAGTACCGGGGAGCTGTTTTTT.